The clone carrying this TCR beta chain was observed a handful of times. Its matching antigen is unknown. The germline gives CDR1 SEHNR, CDR2 FQNEAQ (reference sequence). The CDR3 contains 16 residues. Trimming took 5 bases from V and 5 from J, leaving 19 bases between them. The sample comes from a study of beta chain features in type 1 diabetes. Notes on the study in general: Insertions were fewer and deletions more numerous at VDJ junctions in type 1 diabetes patients. Significant though moderate, a shortening of TCRB CDR3s appeared in all four CD4+ subsets of Type 1 diabetes patients.

TCRB transcripts that were expressed got sequenced, as all of the isolated RNA had been reverse transcribed. For naive, central memory and regulatory T cell samples, reads averaged approximately 3.6 million. TCRdb keeps only in-frame clones here, not all; method: immunoSEQ multiplex PCR. The table shows about 640,000 clones, with 9.5% to 15% occurring only once. The sample comprised naive CD4+ T cells from blood. V and J are TRBV7-9 and TRBJ1-5; D might be TRBD1 (6 bases). The sequence derives from a man aged 30 to 39 with type 1 diabetes. CDR3 protein: CASSPIVGTIDQPQHF. The CDR3 nucleotides are TGTGCCAGCAGCCCCATCGTTGGGACAATCGATCAGCCCCAGCATTTT. The whole variable domain, filled in from reference TRBV7-9 and TRBJ1-5, reads DTGVSQNPRHKITKRGQNVTFRCDPISEHNRLYWYRQTLGQGPEFLTYFQNEAQLEKSRLLSDRFSAERPKGSFSTLEIQRTEQGDSAMYLCASSPIVGTIDQPQHFGDGTRLSIL.